The 12 T cell receptor beta chains presented below share a single source sample, sequenced in a study of human T cells and chemical hapten exposure. As to time point: patch test 1, 2 weeks after DPC sensitization. Treatment defined: therapeutic diphenylcyclopropenone sensitization with weekly scalp DPC. MiXCR, applied by TCRdb to the RACE reads, yields one record per CDR3 protein. The sample includes around 340,000 distinct CDR3 sequences, around 7% of them seen just once. The sample was whole blood, taken in connection with sensitization to the hapten diphenylcyclopropenone (DPC). Source of these receptors: a woman aged 18-29 years with alopecia areata. Some clones in this sample may be carry-over from other donors' samples.

Remarks on this clonotype: Being one base from a much bigger clone, this may be a read error. V is TRBV19 and J is TRBJ2-5; D unclear. The DNA end lines up better with TRBJ2-1; the J call may be wrong. The CDR3 spans 15 residues. CDR1 is LNHDA, CDR2 SQIVND, per germline (reference sequence). Here the CDR3 DNA reads TGTGCCAGTAGTAATGGGCCGGGCAACCAAGAGACCCAGTTCTTC. This gives the protein CASSNGPGNQETQFF.

Ten or more counts support this clonotype. V and J are TRBV7-9 and TRBJ2-1; the D is unclear. Per the germline V gene, CDR1 is SEHNR and CDR2 is FQNEAQ (reference sequence). This CDR3 comprises 12 residues. V was cut by 8 bases and J by 9 bases, with 14 bases left in between. CDR3 protein: CASFPISREQFF. The CDR3 DNA follows: TGTGCCAGCTTTCCGATAAGTCGTGAGCAGTTCTTC. Full variable domain (remainder filled in from reference TRBV7-9 and TRBJ2-1): DTGVSQNPRHKITKRGQNVTFRCDPISEHNRLYWYRQTLGQGPEFLTYFQNEAQLEKSRLLSDRFSAERPKGSFSTLEIQRTEQGDSAMYLCASFPISREQFFGPGTRLTVL.

About this clonotype itself: Since a much larger clone is just one base distant, this may be a read error. J is TRBJ1-1 and V is TRBV28; 7 nucleotides match TRBD1. Germline CDR1 is MDHEN and CDR2 is SYDVKM. The CDR3 extends over 16 amino acids. In nucleotides, the CDR3 is TGTGCCAGCAGTTCTCCGGGACAGAGGTTGAACTCTGAAGCTTTCTTT. This translates into CASSSPGQRLNSEAFF.

This clonotype appeared many times. One end of the junction fails to match germline, which may point to a read error. CDR3 residues: CASSYPDRVNF. In DNA, the CDR3 is TGTGCCAGCAGTTACCCGGACAGGGTCAACTTC. The rearrangement links TRBV6-2 or TRBV6-3 to TRBJ2-7, with TRBD1 identical over 8 bases. Looked up from germline, CDR1 is MNHEY and CDR2 is SVGEGT. The CDR3 extends over 11 amino acids.

CDR3 sequence reads: CASSLSLAGGETYEQYF. The CDR3 nucleotides read TGCGCCAGCAGCTTGTCACTAGCGGGGGGCGAGACCTACGAGCAGTACTTC. This chain connects TRBV5-1 to TRBJ2-7; 12 bases fit TRBD2. The germline V gene encodes CDR1 SGHRS and CDR2 YFSETQ. V gave up 1 base and J gave up 2 bases; unmatched junction bases: 7. CDR3 length: 17 residues.

This clonotype was seen repeatedly, ten times or more. The gene calls are TRBV28 and TRBJ2-5; 7 bases line up with TRBD1. CDR1 is MDHEN, CDR2 SYDVKM, per germline. The CDR3 spans 14 residues. Trimming removed 6 bases from V and 0 bases from J; junction bases left unmatched: 4. CDR3 sequence (DNA): TGTGCCAGCAGATTACAGGGGAACCAAGAGACCCAGTACTTC. Encoded protein: CASRLQGNQETQYF.

This clonotype turned up a few times. The chain combines TRBV18 with TRBJ1-2; D gene unclear. The CDR3 consists of 13 residues. Germline V lookup: CDR1 KGHSH, CDR2 LQKENI. V gave up 6 bases and J gave up 0 bases, with 8 bases separating them. The CDR3 DNA is TGTGCCAGCTCGGACGGATCTAACTATGGCTACACCTTC. Translation gives CASSDGSNYGYTF.

J is TRBJ2-3 and V is TRBV7-8; D call uncertain. Looked up from germline, CDR1 is SGHVS and CDR2 is FQNEAQ. The CDR3 runs to 14 residues. Trimming stripped 5 bases from V and 4 bases from J, with 13 bases between. This CDR3 reads CASSAARIPDTQYF. In DNA, the CDR3 is TGTGCCAGCAGCGCGGCCCGGATCCCAGATACGCAGTATTTT.

This clonotype was counted between two and nine times. The chain couples TRBV18 to TRBJ1-2, with TRBD1 matching over 7 bases. Germline trimming cut 3 bases from V and 2 bases from J; bases unmatched to any gene: 6. CDR1 is KGHSH and CDR2 is LQKENI in the germline V gene. This CDR3 has 15 amino acids. For the CDR3, the DNA is TGTGCCAGCTCACCCACGGGACAGCCGAACTATGGCTACACCTTC. This gives the protein CASSPTGQPNYGYTF.

This clonotype was picked up a small number of times. J is TRBJ1-5 and V is TRBV6-2 or TRBV6-3; D is possibly TRBD1 (5 bases). The CDR3 loop spans 17 amino acids. Germline V gene data show CDR1 as MNHEY and CDR2 as SVGEGT. With 1 base removed from V and 3 bases from J, the gap between germline ends came to 16 bases. The CDR3 nucleotides are TGTGCCAGCAGTTACTTGTTGTCGCAGGGAAACAATCAGCCCCAGCATTTT. Translation: CASSYLLSQGNNQPQHF.

The chain couples TRBV6-5 to TRBJ2-4; D call uncertain. Per the germline V gene, CDR1 is MNHEY and CDR2 is SVGAGI. Trimming left V 0 bases short and J 15 bases short, with 15 bases between. This CDR3 spans 13 amino acids. CDR3 DNA sequence: TGTGCCAGCAGTTACTCCCTCGGATCGCCGCGGTACTTC. This codes for CASSYSLGSPRYF.

CDR3 sequence: CASARGSLNQPQHF. The CDR3 DNA reads TGTGCCAGCGCGAGGGGCAGCCTCAATCAGCCCCAGCATTTT. This chain uses TRBV12-3 or TRBV12-4 with TRBJ1-5, with D possibly being TRBD1 (5 bases). This CDR3 contains 14 residues. V was cut by 8 bases and J by 3 bases, with 14 bases left in between.